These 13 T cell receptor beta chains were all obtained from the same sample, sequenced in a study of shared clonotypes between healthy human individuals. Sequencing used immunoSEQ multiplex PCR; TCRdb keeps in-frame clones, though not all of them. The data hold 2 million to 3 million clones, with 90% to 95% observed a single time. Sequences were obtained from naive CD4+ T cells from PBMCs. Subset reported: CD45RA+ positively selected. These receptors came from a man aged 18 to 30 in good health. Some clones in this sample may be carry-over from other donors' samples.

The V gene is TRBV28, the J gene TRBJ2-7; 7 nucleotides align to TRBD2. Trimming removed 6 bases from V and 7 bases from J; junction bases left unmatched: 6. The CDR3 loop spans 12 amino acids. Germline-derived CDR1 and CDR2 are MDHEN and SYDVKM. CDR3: CASRGLPTEQYF. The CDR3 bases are TGTGCCAGCAGGGGACTACCCACGGAGCAGTACTTC. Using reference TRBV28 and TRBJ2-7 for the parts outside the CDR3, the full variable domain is DVKVTQSSRYLVKRTGEKVFLECVQDMDHENMFWYRQDPGLGLRLIYFSYDVKMKEKGDIPEGYSVSREKKERFSLILESASTNQTSMYLCASRGLPTEQYFGPGTRLTVT.

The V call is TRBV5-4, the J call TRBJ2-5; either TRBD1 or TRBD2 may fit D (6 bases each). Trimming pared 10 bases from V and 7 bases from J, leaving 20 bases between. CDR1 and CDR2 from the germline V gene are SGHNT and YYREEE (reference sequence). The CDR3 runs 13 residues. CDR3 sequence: CAWGLALLGTQYF. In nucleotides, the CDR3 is TGTGCCTGGGGGCTAGCGCTGTTGGGGACCCAGTACTTC.

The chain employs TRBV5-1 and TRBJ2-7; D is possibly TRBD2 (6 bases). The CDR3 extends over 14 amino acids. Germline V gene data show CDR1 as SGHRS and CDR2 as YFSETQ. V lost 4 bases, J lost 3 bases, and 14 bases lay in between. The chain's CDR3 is CASSLISGGYEQYF. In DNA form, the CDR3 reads TGCGCCAGCAGCCTCATTAGCGGAGGCTACGAGCAGTACTTC.

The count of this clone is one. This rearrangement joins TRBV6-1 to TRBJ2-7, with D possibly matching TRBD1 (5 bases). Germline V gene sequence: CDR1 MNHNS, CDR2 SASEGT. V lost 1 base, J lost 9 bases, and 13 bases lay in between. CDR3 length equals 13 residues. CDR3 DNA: TGTGCCAGCAGTGAAGGACAGAACGTAGGGCAGTACTTC. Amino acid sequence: CASSEGQNVGQYF.

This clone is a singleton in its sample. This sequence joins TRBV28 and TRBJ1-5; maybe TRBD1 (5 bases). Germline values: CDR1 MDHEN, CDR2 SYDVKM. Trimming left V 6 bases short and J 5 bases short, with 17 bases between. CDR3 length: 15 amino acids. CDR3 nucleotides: TGTGCCAGCAGATACCTACGGGGGACCGATCAGCCCCAGCATTTT. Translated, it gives CASRYLRGTDQPQHF.

This CDR3 is CASSLPGGFYNEQFF. In DNA form, the CDR3 reads TGTGCCAGCAGTTTACCAGGGGGGTTCTACAATGAGCAGTTCTTC. This sequence joins TRBV28 and TRBJ2-1, with D tentatively TRBD1 (7 bases). This CDR3 spans 15 amino acids. The ends were cut back, 2 bases at V and 3 bases at J, with 11 bases in the middle. CDR1 is MDHEN, CDR2 SYDVKM, per germline. Full variable domain (rest looked up from reference TRBV28 and TRBJ2-1): DVKVTQSSRYLVKRTGEKVFLECVQDMDHENMFWYRQDPGLGLRLIYFSYDVKMKEKGDIPEGYSVSREKKERFSLILESASTNQTSMYLCASSLPGGFYNEQFFGPGTRLTVL.

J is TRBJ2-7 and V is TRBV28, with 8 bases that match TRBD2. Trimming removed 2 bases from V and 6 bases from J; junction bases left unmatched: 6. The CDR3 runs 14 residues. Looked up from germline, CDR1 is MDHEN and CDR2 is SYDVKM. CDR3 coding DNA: TGTGCCAGCAGTTTAAATCCAGCGGGAGCCGAGCAGTACTTC. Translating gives CASSLNPAGAEQYF.

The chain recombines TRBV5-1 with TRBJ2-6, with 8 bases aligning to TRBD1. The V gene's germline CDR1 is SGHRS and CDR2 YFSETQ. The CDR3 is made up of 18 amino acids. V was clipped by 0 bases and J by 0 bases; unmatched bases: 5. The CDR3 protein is CASSLAGQGTSGANVLTF. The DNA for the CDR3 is TGCGCCAGCAGCTTGGCAGGACAGGGCACCTCTGGGGCCAACGTCCTGACTTTC.

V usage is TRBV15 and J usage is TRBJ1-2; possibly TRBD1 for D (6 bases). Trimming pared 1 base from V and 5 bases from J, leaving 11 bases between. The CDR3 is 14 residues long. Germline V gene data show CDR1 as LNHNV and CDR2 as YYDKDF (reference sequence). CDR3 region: CATSRGGTPYGYTF. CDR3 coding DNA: TGTGCCACCAGCAGAGGGGGGACACCTTATGGCTACACCTTC.

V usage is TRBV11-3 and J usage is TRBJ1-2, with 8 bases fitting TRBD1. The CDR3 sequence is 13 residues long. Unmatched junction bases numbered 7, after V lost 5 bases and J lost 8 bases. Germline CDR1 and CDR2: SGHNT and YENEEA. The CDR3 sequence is CASSHRTGRGYTF. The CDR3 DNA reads TGTGCCAGCAGCCACCGGACAGGGCGCGGCTACACCTTC.

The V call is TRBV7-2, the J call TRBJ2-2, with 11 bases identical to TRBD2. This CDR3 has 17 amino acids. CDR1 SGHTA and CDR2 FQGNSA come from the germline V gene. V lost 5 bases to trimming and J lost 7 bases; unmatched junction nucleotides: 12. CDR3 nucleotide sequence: TGTGCCAGCAGCCCACGGGGTAGCGGGAGGGCCCTCGGGGAGCTGTTTTTT. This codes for CASSPRGSGRALGELFF.

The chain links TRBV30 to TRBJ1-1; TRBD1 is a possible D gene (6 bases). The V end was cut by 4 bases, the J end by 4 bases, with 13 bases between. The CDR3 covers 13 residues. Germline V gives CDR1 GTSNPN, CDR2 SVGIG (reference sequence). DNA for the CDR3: TGTGCCTGGACATGGGGGCCGGGCACTGAAGCTTTCTTT. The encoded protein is CAWTWGPGTEAFF.

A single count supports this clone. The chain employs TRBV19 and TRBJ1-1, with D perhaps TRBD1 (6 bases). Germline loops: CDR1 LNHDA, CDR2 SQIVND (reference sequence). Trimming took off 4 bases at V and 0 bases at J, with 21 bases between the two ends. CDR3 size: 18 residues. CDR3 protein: CASSTDHMKQGMNTEAFF. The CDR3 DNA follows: TGTGCCAGTAGTACCGACCACATGAAACAGGGTATGAACACTGAAGCTTTCTTT.